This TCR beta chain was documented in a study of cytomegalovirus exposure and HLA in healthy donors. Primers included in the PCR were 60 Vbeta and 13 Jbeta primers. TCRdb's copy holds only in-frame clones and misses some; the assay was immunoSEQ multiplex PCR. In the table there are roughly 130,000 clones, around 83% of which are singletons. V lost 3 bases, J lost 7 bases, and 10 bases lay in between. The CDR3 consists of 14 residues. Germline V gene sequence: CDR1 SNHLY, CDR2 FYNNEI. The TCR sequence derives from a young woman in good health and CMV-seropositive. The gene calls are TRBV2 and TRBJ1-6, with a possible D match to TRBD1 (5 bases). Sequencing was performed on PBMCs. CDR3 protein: CASSDRGGNSPLHF. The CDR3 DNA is TGTGCCAGCAGTGATAGGGGTGGCAATTCACCCCTCCACTTT.